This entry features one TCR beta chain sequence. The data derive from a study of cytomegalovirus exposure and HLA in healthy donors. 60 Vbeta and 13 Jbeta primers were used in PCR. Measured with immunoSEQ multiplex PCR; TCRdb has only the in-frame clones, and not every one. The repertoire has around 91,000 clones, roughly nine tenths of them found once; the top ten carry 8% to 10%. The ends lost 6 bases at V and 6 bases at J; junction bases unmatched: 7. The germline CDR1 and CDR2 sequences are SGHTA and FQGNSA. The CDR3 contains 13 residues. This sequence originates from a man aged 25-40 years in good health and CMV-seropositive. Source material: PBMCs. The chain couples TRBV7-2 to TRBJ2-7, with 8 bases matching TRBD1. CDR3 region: CASSSSRGLEQYF. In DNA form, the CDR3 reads TGTGCCAGCAGTTCGAGCAGGGGGCTCGAGCAGTACTTC. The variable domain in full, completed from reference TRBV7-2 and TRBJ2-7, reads GAGVSQSPSNKVTEKGKDVELRCDPISGHTALYWYRQSLGQGLEFLIYFQGNSAPDKSGLPSDRFSAERTGGSVSTLTIQRTQQEDSAVYLCASSSSRGLEQYFGPGTRLTVT.